One and the same sample provided the 16 T cell receptor beta chains below, sequenced in a study of OX40 agonist ivuxolimab in advanced cancers. Method: immunoSEQ multiplex PCR; TCRdb's copy keeps in-frame clones and lacks some. This table holds approximately 44,000 clones, 80% found once. The material sequenced was CD4+ or CD8+ T cells sorted from blood, taken in a trial of the OX40 agonist ivuxolimab. These receptors came from an adult with an advanced solid tumor such as melanoma, head and neck, liver or kidney cancer.

This rearrangement joins TRBV28 to TRBJ1-2, with D unclear. Germline assignment: CDR1 MDHEN and CDR2 SYDVKM. The ends were cut back, 6 bases at V and 6 bases at J, with 11 bases in the middle. This CDR3 is 12 amino acids long. The CDR3 loop reads CASRWTGDGYTF. The CDR3 DNA sequence: TGTGCCAGCAGATGGACCGGGGATGGCTACACCTTC.

The chain recombines TRBV19 with TRBJ1-5; D might be TRBD1 (6 bases). Trimming took 7 bases from V and 11 from J, leaving 18 bases between them. The CDR3 extends over 13 amino acids. Germline assignment: CDR1 LNHDA and CDR2 SQIVND (reference sequence). CDR3 region: CASTGQYSTAQHF. DNA for the CDR3: TGTGCCAGTACTGGACAGTACTCCACGGCCCAGCATTTT.

The sample holds one count of this clone. The rearrangement links TRBV4-1 to TRBJ2-1; D uncertain. The CDR3 is 16 amino acids. The germline gives CDR1 MGHRA, CDR2 YSYEKL. Trimming took 1 base from V and 5 from J, leaving 15 bases between them. CDR3 loop: CASSQVDLVKHNEQFF. The CDR3, as DNA: TGCGCCAGCAGCCAAGTAGATCTAGTAAAGCACAATGAGCAGTTCTTC.

This chain connects TRBV6-1 to TRBJ1-2; TRBD1 matches at 9 bases. Germline V CDR1 and CDR2: MNHNS, SASEGT. V lost 3 bases and J lost 3; bases outside the gene matches: 5. The CDR3 runs to 15 residues. This chain's CDR3 is CASSDTGTGYYGYTF. CDR3 bases: TGTGCCAGCAGTGACACCGGGACAGGGTACTATGGCTACACCTTC.

The sample holds a few counts of this clone. The chain uses TRBV9 and TRBJ1-1; D uncertain. The CDR3 consists of 15 residues. Trimming removed 4 bases from V and 0 bases from J, with 13 bases in between. Germline CDR1 reads SGDLS; CDR2 reads YYNGEE. CDR3: CASSPSSMVNTEAFF. The CDR3 region has the DNA TGTGCCAGCAGCCCCAGCTCCATGGTGAACACTGAAGCTTTCTTT.

The chain joins TRBV5-8 to TRBJ2-2; a possible D gene is TRBD1 (5 bases). Germline CDR1 SGHTS, CDR2 YDEGEE. The CDR3 runs 15 residues. Trimming removed 0 bases from V and 4 bases from J, with 10 bases in between. The DNA of the CDR3 is TGTGCCAGCAGCTTGGCCGTAAGGGGCACCGGGGAGCTGTTTTTT. Translation: CASSLAVRGTGELFF.

The V gene is TRBV5-1, the J gene TRBJ2-1; D possibly corresponds to TRBD1 (6 bases). There are 14 residues in the CDR3. V was cut by 0 bases and J by 7 bases, with 11 bases left in between. Germline CDR1 is SGHRS and CDR2 is YFSETQ. The CDR3 nucleotides read TGCGCCAGCAGCTTGGGCCCTCAGGGGAATGAGCAGTTCTTC. It translates to CASSLGPQGNEQFF.

The rearrangement links TRBV29-1 to TRBJ2-5; no clear D gene. CDR3 length equals 10 residues. Trimming pared 4 bases from V and 4 bases from J, leaving 4 bases between. The V gene's germline CDR1 is SQVTM and CDR2 ANQGSEA. CDR3 DNA: TGCAGCGTTGGGGCAGAGACCCAGTACTTC. Amino acids: CSVGAETQYF. Full variable domain (outside the CDR3, taken from reference TRBV29-1 and TRBJ2-5): SAVISQKPSRDICQRGTSLTIQCQVDSQVTMMFWYRQQPGQSLTLIATANQGSEATYESGFVIDKFPISRPNLTFSTLTVSNMSPEDSSIYLCSVGAETQYFGPGTRLLVL.

The DNA for the CDR3 is TGTGCCAGCAGCAAGTTCTCTCTGGCCTTTCAAGAGACCCAGTACTTC. This translates into CASSKFSLAFQETQYF. This sequence joins TRBV21-1 and TRBJ2-5; the table assigns TRBD1, which was not confirmed against the DNA. TRBV21-1 represents a pseudogene. The length of the CDR3 is 16 residues.

This rearrangement joins TRBV15 to TRBJ2-5, with D unclear. Germline V gene lookup returns CDR1 LNHNV and CDR2 YYDKDF (reference sequence). There are 17 residues in the CDR3. V dropped 0 bases and J dropped 4 bases, with 18 bases sitting between them. CDR3 in DNA: TGTGCCACCAGCAGAGATCGCTCCCGGAGTTACCGAGAGACCCAGTACTTC. It codes for CATSRDRSRSYRETQYF.

This chain joins TRBV7-9 and TRBJ2-3; no reliable D call. Germline V gene sequence: CDR1 SEHNR, CDR2 FQNEAQ (reference sequence). V lost 1 base and J 1 base, leaving 12 bases between the germline ends. The CDR3 contains 16 residues. CDR3 sequence reads: CASSLVRVLGTDTQYF. Here the CDR3 DNA reads TGTGCCAGCAGCTTAGTACGGGTATTGGGCACAGATACGCAGTATTTT.

This rearrangement joins TRBV14 to TRBJ2-7; the match to TRBD2 covers 12 bases. In germline, CDR1 is SGHDN, CDR2 FVKESK. V lost 6 bases, J lost 0 bases, and 6 bases stayed unmatched. The CDR3 loop spans 16 amino acids. The CDR3 region is CASSLLAGGPSYEQYF. DNA for the CDR3: TGTGCCAGCAGTCTACTAGCGGGAGGTCCCTCCTACGAGCAGTACTTC.

This clone was observed many times. This sequence joins TRBV28 and TRBJ1-2; the D gene is possibly TRBD1 (6 bases). The CDR3 runs 12 residues. Germline lookup yields CDR1 MDHEN and CDR2 SYDVKM. In DNA, the CDR3 is TGTGTTGTAGGCAGGGGTAACTATGGCTACACCTTC. Protein product: CVVGRGNYGYTF.

Only one count was recorded for this clone. The genes are TRBV7-9 and TRBJ1-1; D is possibly TRBD1 (6 bases). Between the trimmed V and J ends, which lost 1 base and 1 base, there was a span of 7 bases. Germline values: CDR1 SEHNR, CDR2 FQNEAQ (reference sequence). The CDR3 has 14 amino acids. DNA for the CDR3: TGTGCCAGCAGCTTAGGAGGGGGGAACACTGAAGCTTTCTTT. This gives the protein CASSLGGGNTEAFF.

The chain employs TRBV28 and TRBJ1-6, with D perhaps TRBD1 (6 bases). The V gene's germline CDR1 is MDHEN and CDR2 SYDVKM. V lost 10 bases and J lost 7, with 20 bases in between. The CDR3 spans 15 residues. Here the CDR3 reads CATFRQALFNSPLHF. Written as DNA, the CDR3 is TGTGCCACCTTTAGACAGGCTCTTTTCAATTCACCCCTCCACTTT.

V usage is TRBV27 and J usage is TRBJ2-5; 13 bases map to TRBD2. The CDR3 runs to 17 residues. V was clipped by 5 bases and J by 3 bases; unmatched bases: 9. The germline CDR1 and CDR2 sequences are MNHEY and SMNVEV (reference sequence). The CDR3 DNA reads as TGTGCCAGCAGTCTAAGGGGACTAGCGGGATTCAAAGAGACCCAGTACTTC. It specifies CASSLRGLAGFKETQYF.